The 16 T cell receptor beta chains listed next were all sequenced from one sample in a study of blood T cell repertoires in COVID-19 (dated by TCRdb to the early 2020s). The library was made by the immunoSEQ multiplex PCR assay. Not all clones reach the TCRdb copy of this immuneACCESS table, which keeps in-frame sequences only. Checked studies attribute under half of the gap to unresolved V genes and leave the rest unexplained. Within this sample are about 400,000 clones, with 85% to 90% of them counted one time only. Together, the top ten hold less than 2% of the sample. The sample taken for sequencing was PBMCs or T cells enriched from blood (not recorded which). The receptor source for this set is a woman aged 30 to 39 who had recovered from COVID-19.

The chain joins TRBV4-1 to TRBJ1-4; the match to TRBD1 covers 7 bases. The CDR3 is 18 residues long. Germline V gene lookup returns CDR1 MGHRA and CDR2 YSYEKL. The ends lost 4 bases at V and 0 bases at J; junction bases unmatched: 11. CDR3 bases: TGCGCCAGCAGCCCCCACGGCAGGGGGTCTTCAACTAATGAAAAACTGTTTTTT. Its translation: CASSPHGRGSSTNEKLFF.

CDR3 sequence (DNA): TGTGCCAGCAGCCCTGAGGATCGCGGGTTTACTTCACCCCTCCACTTT. Its protein is CASSPEDRGFTSPLHF. V usage is TRBV27 and J usage is TRBJ1-6; D is unclear. The CDR3 runs to 16 residues. Germline CDR1 MNHEY, CDR2 SMNVEV (reference sequence). Between the trimmed V and J ends, which lost 6 bases and 9 bases, there was a span of 21 bases.

The genes are TRBV6-5 and TRBJ1-5; TRBD1 agrees at 10 bases. The CDR3 consists of 15 residues. Looked up from germline, CDR1 is MNHEY and CDR2 is SVGAGI. Trimming took 4 bases from V and 1 from J; bases not matched to a gene: 1. The CDR3 loop is CASSWGQGSNQPQHF. CDR3 bases: TGTGCCAGCAGTTGGGGACAGGGGAGCAATCAGCCCCAGCATTTT.

V gene TRBV28 combines with J gene TRBJ2-7; no firm D call. CDR1 and CDR2 (germline): MDHEN, SYDVKM. V dropped 3 bases and J dropped 0 bases, with 9 bases sitting between them. CDR3 length: 14 residues. CDR3 protein: CASSFSGGSYEQYF. CDR3 DNA sequence: TGTGCCAGCAGTTTCTCGGGTGGCTCCTACGAGCAGTACTTC.

The chain links TRBV5-1 to TRBJ2-3; 8 positions match TRBD2. CDR1 and CDR2 (germline): SGHRS, YFSETQ. The CDR3 is 17 residues long. With V trimmed by 4 bases and J by 2 bases, 12 bases remained unmatched. CDR3 nucleotides: TGCGCCAGCAGCCCCCTTCGGGAGGGCCCAAACACAGATACGCAGTATTTT. This sequence encodes CASSPLREGPNTDTQYF.

The rearrangement links TRBV7-9 to TRBJ2-1; TRBD2 aligns across 7 bases. This CDR3 contains 16 residues. The V and J ends lost 5 bases and 4 bases, in that order; junction bases with no gene match: 11. Germline assignment: CDR1 SEHNR and CDR2 FQNEAQ (reference sequence). The CDR3 loop reads CASSPFGGGSYNEQFF. The DNA for the CDR3 is TGTGCCAGCAGCCCGTTCGGCGGGGGATCGTACAATGAGCAGTTCTTC.

This chain uses TRBV30 with TRBJ1-1; D unresolved. This CDR3 comprises 13 residues. V was shortened by 2 bases and J by 3 bases, with 10 bases between the two germline ends. Looked up from germline, CDR1 is GTSNPN and CDR2 is SVGIG (reference sequence). CDR3: CAWSLREDTEAFF. For the CDR3, the DNA is TGTGCCTGGAGTCTGAGGGAAGACACTGAAGCTTTCTTT.

The gene calls are TRBV6-5 and TRBJ1-5; TRBD1 agrees at 7 bases. The CDR3 spans 13 residues. V lost 6 bases to trimming and J lost 5 bases; unmatched junction nucleotides: 4. From germline, CDR1 is MNHEY and CDR2 SVGAGI. The CDR3 protein is CASSWTGDQPQHF. The CDR3 DNA reads TGTGCCAGCAGCTGGACAGGAGATCAGCCCCAGCATTTT.

The chain joins TRBV14 to TRBJ1-6; the D is unclear. Germline lookup yields CDR1 SGHDN and CDR2 FVKESK. The CDR3 has 14 residues. V lost 3 bases to trimming and J lost 8 bases, with 11 bases between them. CDR3 nucleotide sequence: TGTGCCAGCAGCCACCGGGGAAGGGATTCACCCCTCCACTTT. It translates to CASSHRGRDSPLHF.

The rearrangement joins TRBV19 to TRBJ1-2, with D perhaps TRBD1 (6 bases). The CDR3 totals 15 residues. The ends were cut back, 7 bases at V and 4 bases at J, with 19 bases in the middle. Germline CDR1 LNHDA, CDR2 SQIVND (reference sequence). In nucleotides, the CDR3 is TGTGCCAGTATTCCGACAGGACCCCTTGGCTATGGCTACACCTTC. It is translated as CASIPTGPLGYGYTF.

The CDR3 bases are TGTGCCAGTGGGACAGTATCAACTAATGAAAAACTGTTTTTT. Translated, it gives CASGTVSTNEKLFF. The chain recombines TRBV7-9 with TRBJ1-4, with 7 bases identical to TRBD1. Germline CDR1 SEHNR, CDR2 FQNEAQ (reference sequence). This CDR3 has 14 residues. The V and J ends lost 9 bases and 0 bases, in that order; junction bases with no gene match: 4.

V and J are TRBV2 and TRBJ1-5; D may be TRBD1 (6 bases). V lost 3 bases, J lost 6 bases, and 12 bases lay in between. From germline, CDR1 is SNHLY and CDR2 FYNNEI. This CDR3 spans 14 amino acids. In DNA, the CDR3 is TGTGCCAGCAGTGACTACAGGGTCCGTCAGCCCCAGCATTTT. The encoded protein is CASSDYRVRQPQHF.

This chain connects TRBV29-1 to TRBJ2-3; the D is unclear. V was clipped by 7 bases and J by 4 bases, with 24 bases between them. Germline V gene data show CDR1 as SQVTM and CDR2 as ANQGSEA. The CDR3 runs to 16 residues. The CDR3 reads CSADAQTTIRPDTQYF. In nucleotides, the CDR3 is TGCAGCGCCGACGCCCAGACAACAATCCGGCCAGATACGCAGTATTTT.

This clone has more than one count but fewer than ten. This sequence joins TRBV5-1 and TRBJ1-4, with 9 nucleotides matching TRBD1. The CDR3 runs to 18 residues. From germline, CDR1 is SGHRS and CDR2 YFSETQ. The V and J ends lost 5 bases and 7 bases, in that order; junction bases with no gene match: 18. CDR3 bases: TGCGCCAGCAGTACCGGGACAGGGCAATACCCTGGCTTTGAAAAACTGTTTTTT. It translates to CASSTGTGQYPGFEKLFF.

The chain has TRBV19 and TRBJ1-1; the match to TRBD1 covers 7 bases. Germline CDR1 LNHDA, CDR2 SQIVND (reference sequence). Trimming cost V 3 bases and J 3 bases; bases outside gene matches: 10. The CDR3 contains 16 residues. CDR3 coding DNA: TGTGCCAGTAGTATCAAGTTGAGGGACAGCCACACTGAAGCTTTCTTT. Translated, it gives CASSIKLRDSHTEAFF.

The DNA for the CDR3 is TGTGCCCGATCGGGGGAGCCAGACAGGGGGCTGGATGGCTACACCTTC. Protein sequence: CARSGEPDRGLDGYTF. This rearrangement joins TRBV24-1 to TRBJ1-2; TRBD1 aligns across 10 bases. V was pared by 12 bases and J by 6 bases, with 18 bases of the junction left unmatched. The CDR3 runs 16 residues. Germline CDR1 KGHDR, CDR2 SFDVKD.